The rows below give T cell receptor beta chains drawn from one sample of a study of identical twins. TCRdb re-called the 5' RACE reads with MiXCR, one entry per CDR3 protein. The sample records a few hundred thousand distinct CDR3 sequences, approximately 14% being singletons. The same data also went into a second study, on yellow fever vaccine responses in identical twins.

Sequenced sample: CD4+ T cells sorted from blood. These TCRs come from a woman between 18 and 30 years old in good health. Both conserved end residues are part of each CDR3. Fields, in order: J gene, V gene, CDR3 protein.

J gene: TRBJ2-1; V gene: TRBV4-3; CDR3 protein: CASSQESVGDNEQFF
J gene: TRBJ2-7; V gene: TRBV19; CDR3 protein: CASSIKMQRVYEQYF
J gene: TRBJ1-1; V gene: TRBV7-2; CDR3 protein: CASSTDPNTEAFF
J gene: TRBJ2-3; V gene: TRBV7-2; CDR3 protein: CASSPRQGAATDTQYF
J gene: TRBJ2-1; V gene: TRBV5-1; CDR3 protein: CASSLGSTSGYNEQFF
J gene: TRBJ1-2; V gene: TRBV11-2; CDR3 protein: CASSLDLYGGYTF
J gene: TRBJ1-3; V gene: TRBV6-1; CDR3 protein: CASSQRDRVAGNTIYF
J gene: TRBJ2-2; V gene: TRBV5-1; CDR3 protein: CASSHGQGAPTGELFF
J gene: TRBJ1-4; V gene: TRBV6-5; CDR3 protein: CASSYFGQGNEKLFF
J gene: TRBJ2-7; V gene: TRBV24-1; CDR3 protein: CATSDPRQGPSYEQYF
J gene: TRBJ2-7; V gene: TRBV15; CDR3 protein: CATSRVRGSYEQYF
J gene: TRBJ1-4; V gene: TRBV5-4; CDR3 protein: CASSDTGQGNEKLFF
J gene: TRBJ2-3; V gene: TRBV5-8; CDR3 protein: CASSRGGGALTDTQYF
J gene: TRBJ2-1; V gene: TRBV10-1; CDR3 protein: CASSDSGRGNEQFF